This T cell receptor (beta chain) was captured in a study of shared clonotypes between healthy human individuals. V gave up 1 base and J gave up 5 bases, with 8 bases separating them. The germline CDR1 and CDR2 sequences are MGHRA and YSYEKL. The CDR3 covers 13 residues. Each subset's genomic DNA was split evenly across several immunoSEQ plates. The assay was immunoSEQ multiplex PCR, and TCRdb's table has in-frame clones only and misses some. Altogether about 480,000 clones are present, approximately 79% being singletons, with the ten largest covering about an eighth. This chain connects TRBV4-1 to TRBJ2-5; D not certain. The specimen was PBMCs. This sequence originates from a woman in her thirties or forties in good health. Some clones in this sample may be carry-over from other donors' samples. The CDR3 sequence is CASSQASFETQYF. CDR3 DNA: TGCGCCAGCAGCCAAGCGAGTTTCGAGACCCAGTACTTC.